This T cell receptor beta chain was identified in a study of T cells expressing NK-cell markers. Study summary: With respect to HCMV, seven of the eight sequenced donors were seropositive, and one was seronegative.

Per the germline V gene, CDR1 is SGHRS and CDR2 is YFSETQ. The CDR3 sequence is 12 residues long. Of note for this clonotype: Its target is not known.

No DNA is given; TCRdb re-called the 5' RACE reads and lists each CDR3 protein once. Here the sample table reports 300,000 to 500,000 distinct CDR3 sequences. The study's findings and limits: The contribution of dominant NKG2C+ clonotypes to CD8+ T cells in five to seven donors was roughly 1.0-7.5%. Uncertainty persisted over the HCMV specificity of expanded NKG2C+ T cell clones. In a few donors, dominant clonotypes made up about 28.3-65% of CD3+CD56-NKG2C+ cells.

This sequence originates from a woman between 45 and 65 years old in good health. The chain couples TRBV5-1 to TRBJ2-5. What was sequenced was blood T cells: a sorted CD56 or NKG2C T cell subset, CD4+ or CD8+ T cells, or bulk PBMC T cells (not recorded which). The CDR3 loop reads CASSPTRETQYF. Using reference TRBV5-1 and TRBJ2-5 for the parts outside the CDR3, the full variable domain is KAGVTQTPRYLIKTRGQQVTLSCSPISGHRSVSWYQQTPGQGLQFLFEYFSETQRNKGNFPGRFSGRQFSNSRSEMNVSTLELGDSALYLCASSPTRETQYFGPGTRLLVL.